The T cell receptor (beta chain) described here comes from a study of T-cell reconstitution after alpha-beta-depleted transplantation in children. Study-wide points: T-cell counts and diversity at one year following transplant were attributed mainly to newly produced T cells.

This clonotype turned up a few times. Its matching antigen is unknown. Unique molecular identifiers were incorporated when the TCRbeta library was constructed. A single record per CDR3 protein comes from TCRdb applying MiXCR to the PCR reads. This sample has 610,000 or so distinct CDR3 sequences, with roughly 30% found just once. CDR3 length: 16 amino acids. CDR1 and CDR2 from the germline V gene are SGHKS and YYEKEE (reference sequence). V was pared by 2 bases and J by 0 bases, with 9 bases between. This sequence originates from a boy younger than two with Wiskott-Aldrich syndrome, due to receive a stem cell transplant. The chain recombines TRBV5-5 with TRBJ2-6; the D is unclear. The sequencing here drew on PBMCs, taken before TCRalphabeta/CD19-depleted stem cell transplant. In DNA form, the CDR3 reads TGTGCCAGCAGCTTCGATGGCCTCTCTGGGGCCAACGTCCTGACTTTC. Protein: CASSFDGLSGANVLTF.